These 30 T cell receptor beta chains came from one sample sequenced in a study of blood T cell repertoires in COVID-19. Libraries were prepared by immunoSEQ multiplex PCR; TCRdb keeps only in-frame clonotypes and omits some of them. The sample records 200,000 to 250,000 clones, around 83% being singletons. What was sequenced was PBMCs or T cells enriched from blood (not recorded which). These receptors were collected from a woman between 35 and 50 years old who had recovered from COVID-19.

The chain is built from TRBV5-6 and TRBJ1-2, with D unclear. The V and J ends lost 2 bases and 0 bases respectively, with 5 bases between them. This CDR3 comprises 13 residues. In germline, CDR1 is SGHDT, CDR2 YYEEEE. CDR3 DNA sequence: TGTGCCAGCAGCTTTATAGCTAACTATGGCTACACCTTC. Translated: CASSFIANYGYTF.

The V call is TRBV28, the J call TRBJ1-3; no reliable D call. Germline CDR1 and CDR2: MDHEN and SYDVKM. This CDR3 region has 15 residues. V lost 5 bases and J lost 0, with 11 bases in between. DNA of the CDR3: TGTGCCAGCAGTGCCCCGCTATACTCTGGAAACACCATATATTTT. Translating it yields CASSAPLYSGNTIYF.

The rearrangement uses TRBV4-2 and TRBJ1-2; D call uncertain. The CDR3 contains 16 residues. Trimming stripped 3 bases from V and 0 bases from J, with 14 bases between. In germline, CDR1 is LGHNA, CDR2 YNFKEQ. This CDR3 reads CASSHAEQLANYGYTF. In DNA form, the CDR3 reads TGTGCCAGCAGCCACGCCGAACAGTTAGCTAACTATGGCTACACCTTC.

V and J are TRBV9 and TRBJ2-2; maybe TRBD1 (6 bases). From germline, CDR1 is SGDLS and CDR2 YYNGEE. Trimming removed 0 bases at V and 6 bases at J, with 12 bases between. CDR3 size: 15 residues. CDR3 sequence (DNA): TGTGCCAGCAGCGTAGTTCCGACAGGTCCCGGGGAGCTGTTTTTT. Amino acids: CASSVVPTGPGELFF.

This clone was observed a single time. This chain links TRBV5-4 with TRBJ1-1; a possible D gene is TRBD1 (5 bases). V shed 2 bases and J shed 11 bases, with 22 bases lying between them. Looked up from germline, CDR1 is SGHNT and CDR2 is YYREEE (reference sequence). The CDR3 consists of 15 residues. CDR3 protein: CASSLGVGVKNAAFF. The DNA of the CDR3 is TGTGCCAGCAGCTTAGGTGTAGGGGTAAAGAACGCGGCTTTCTTT.

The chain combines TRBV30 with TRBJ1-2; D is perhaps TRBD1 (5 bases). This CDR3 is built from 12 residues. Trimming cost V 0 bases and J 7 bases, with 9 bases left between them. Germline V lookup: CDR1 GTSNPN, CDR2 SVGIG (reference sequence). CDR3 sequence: CAWSVPRGGYTF. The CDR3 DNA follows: TGTGCCTGGAGTGTACCAAGGGGTGGCTACACCTTC. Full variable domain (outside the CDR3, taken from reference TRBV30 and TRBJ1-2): SQTIHQWPATLVQPVGSPLSLECTVEGTSNPNLYWYRQAAGRGLQLLFYSVGIGQISSEVPQNLSASRPQDRQFILSSKKLLLSDSGFYLCAWSVPRGGYTFGSGTRLTVV.

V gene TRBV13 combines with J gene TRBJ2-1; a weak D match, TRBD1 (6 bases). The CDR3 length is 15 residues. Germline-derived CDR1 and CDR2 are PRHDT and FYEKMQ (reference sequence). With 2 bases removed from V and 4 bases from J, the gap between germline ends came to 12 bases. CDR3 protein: CASSLRDTLYNEQFF. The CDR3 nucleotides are TGTGCCAGCAGCTTAAGGGACACCTTATACAATGAGCAGTTCTTC.

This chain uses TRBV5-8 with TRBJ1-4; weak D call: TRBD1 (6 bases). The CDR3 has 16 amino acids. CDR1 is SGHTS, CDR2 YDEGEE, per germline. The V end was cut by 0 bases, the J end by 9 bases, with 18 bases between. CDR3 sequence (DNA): TGTGCCAGCAGCTTGGGGGACACCCGCTGGAGGCAAAAACTGTTTTTT. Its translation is CASSLGDTRWRQKLFF.

CDR3 sequence: CASTRDRNNSPLHF. In nucleotides, the CDR3 is TGTGCCAGCACACGGGACAGAAATAATTCACCCCTCCACTTT. The J gene is TRBJ1-6, the V gene TRBV6-5; 7 bases line up with TRBD1. Germline loops: CDR1 MNHEY, CDR2 SVGAGI. This CDR3 contains 14 residues. The J segment lost 5 bases and the V segment lost 7 bases, leaving 5 bases of the junction unmatched.

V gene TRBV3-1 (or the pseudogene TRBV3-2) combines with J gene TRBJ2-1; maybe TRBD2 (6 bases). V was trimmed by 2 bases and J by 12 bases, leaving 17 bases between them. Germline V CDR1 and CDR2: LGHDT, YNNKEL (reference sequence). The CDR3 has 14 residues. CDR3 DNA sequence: TGTGCCAGCAGCCAATCCATCGGCGGGACGGGGCAGTTCTTC. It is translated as CASSQSIGGTGQFF.

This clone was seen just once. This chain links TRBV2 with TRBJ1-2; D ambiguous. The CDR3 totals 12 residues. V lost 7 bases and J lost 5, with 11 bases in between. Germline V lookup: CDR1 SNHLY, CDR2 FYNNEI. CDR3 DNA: TGTGCCAGCAACGGACTTGCATATGGCTACACCTTC. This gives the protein CASNGLAYGYTF.

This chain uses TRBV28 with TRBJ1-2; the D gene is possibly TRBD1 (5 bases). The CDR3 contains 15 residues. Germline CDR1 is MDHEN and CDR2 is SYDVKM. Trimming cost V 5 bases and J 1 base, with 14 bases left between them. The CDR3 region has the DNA TGTGCCAGCAGTACGGGACTAGGACTTAACTATGGCTACACCTTC. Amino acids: CASSTGLGLNYGYTF.

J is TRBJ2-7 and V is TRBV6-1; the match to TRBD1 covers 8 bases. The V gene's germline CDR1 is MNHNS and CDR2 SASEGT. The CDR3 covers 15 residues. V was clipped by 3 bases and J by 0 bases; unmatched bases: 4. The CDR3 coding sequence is TGTGCCAGCAGTGACCGGGACAGGTTCTCCTACGAGCAGTACGTC. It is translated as CASSDRDRFSYEQYV.

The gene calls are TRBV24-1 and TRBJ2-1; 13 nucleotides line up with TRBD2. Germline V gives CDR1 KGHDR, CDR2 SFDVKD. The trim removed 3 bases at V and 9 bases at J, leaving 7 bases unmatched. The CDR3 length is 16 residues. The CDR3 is CATSDMGLAGSVEQFF. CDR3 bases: TGTGCCACCAGTGATATGGGACTAGCGGGATCGGTTGAGCAGTTCTTC.

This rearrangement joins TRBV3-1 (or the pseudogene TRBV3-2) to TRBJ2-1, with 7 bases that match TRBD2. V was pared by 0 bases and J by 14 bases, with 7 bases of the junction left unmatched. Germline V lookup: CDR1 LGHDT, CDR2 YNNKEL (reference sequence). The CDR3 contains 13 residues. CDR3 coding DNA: TGTGCCAGCAGCCAAGACCGAGCGGGGAGGGAGTTCTTC. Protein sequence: CASSQDRAGREFF.

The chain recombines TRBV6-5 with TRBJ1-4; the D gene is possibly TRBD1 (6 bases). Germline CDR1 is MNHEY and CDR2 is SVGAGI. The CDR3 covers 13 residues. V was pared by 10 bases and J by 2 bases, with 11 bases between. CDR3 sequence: CATQTGTNEKLFF. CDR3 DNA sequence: TGTGCCACACAAACAGGGACTAATGAAAAACTGTTTTTT.

CDR3 protein: CASSPQVNYGYTF. Here the CDR3 DNA reads TGTGCCAGCAGTCCACAGGTGAACTATGGCTACACCTTC. The gene calls are TRBV27 and TRBJ1-2, with TRBD1 as a possible D gene (5 bases). V was clipped by 5 bases and J by 2 bases, with 9 bases between them. Germline V gene sequence: CDR1 MNHEY, CDR2 SMNVEV (reference sequence). The CDR3 loop spans 13 amino acids.

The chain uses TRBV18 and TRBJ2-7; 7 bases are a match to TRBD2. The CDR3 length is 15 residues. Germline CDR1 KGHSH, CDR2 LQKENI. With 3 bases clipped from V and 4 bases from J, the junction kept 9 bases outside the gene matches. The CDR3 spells CASSPSGELGYEQYF. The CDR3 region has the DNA TGTGCCAGCTCACCCAGCGGGGAGTTGGGATACGAGCAGTACTTC.

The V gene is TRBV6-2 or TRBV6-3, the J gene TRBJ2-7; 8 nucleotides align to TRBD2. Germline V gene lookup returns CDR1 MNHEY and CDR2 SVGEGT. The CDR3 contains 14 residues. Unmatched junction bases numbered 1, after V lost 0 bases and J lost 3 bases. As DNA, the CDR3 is TGTGCCAGCAGTTACTCCCTAGCGGGCTACGAGCAGTACGTC. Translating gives CASSYSLAGYEQYV.

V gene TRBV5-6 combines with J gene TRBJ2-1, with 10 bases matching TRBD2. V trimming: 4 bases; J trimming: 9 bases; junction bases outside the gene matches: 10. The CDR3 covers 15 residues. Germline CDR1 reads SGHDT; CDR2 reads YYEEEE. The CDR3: CASSLSAGGPLEQFF. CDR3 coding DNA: TGTGCCAGCAGCCTATCAGCGGGAGGGCCCCTTGAGCAGTTCTTC.

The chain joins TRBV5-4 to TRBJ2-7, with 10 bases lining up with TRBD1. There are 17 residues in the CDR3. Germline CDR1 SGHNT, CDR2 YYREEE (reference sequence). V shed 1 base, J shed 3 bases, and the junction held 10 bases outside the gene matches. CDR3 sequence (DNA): TGTGCCAGCAGCTTGCCGCCGGGACAGGGGACCCTCTACGAGCAGTACTTC. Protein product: CASSLPPGQGTLYEQYF.

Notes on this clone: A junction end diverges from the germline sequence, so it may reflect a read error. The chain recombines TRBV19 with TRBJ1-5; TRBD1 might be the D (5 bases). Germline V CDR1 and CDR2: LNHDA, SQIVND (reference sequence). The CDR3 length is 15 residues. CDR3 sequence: CASSIVPGRKQPQHF. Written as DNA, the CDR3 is TGTGCCAGTAGTATAGTACCAGGGCGCAAACAGCCCCAGCATTTT.

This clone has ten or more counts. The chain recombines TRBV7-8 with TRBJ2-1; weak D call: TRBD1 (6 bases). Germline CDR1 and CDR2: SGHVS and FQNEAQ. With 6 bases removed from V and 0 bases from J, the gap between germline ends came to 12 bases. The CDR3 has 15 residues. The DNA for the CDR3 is TGTGCCAGCAGATACAAACAGGGCTCCTACAATGAGCAGTTCTTC. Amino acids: CASRYKQGSYNEQFF.

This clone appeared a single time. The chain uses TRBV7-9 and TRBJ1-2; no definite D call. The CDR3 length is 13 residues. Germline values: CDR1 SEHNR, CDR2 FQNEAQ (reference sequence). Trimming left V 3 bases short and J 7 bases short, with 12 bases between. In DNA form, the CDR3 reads TGTGCCAGCAGCTTTAGTATATCCTCTGGCTACACCTTC. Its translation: CASSFSISSGYTF.

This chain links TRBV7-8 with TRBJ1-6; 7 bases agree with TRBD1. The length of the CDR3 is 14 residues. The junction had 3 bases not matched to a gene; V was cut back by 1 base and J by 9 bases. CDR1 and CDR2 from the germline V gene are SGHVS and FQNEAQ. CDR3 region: CASSLDRGGSPLHF. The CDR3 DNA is TGTGCCAGCAGCTTAGACAGGGGTGGTTCACCCCTCCACTTT.

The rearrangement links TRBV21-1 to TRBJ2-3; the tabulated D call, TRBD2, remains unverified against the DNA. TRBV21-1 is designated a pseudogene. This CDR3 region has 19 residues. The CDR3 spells CASSKGCGVAGRRTDTQYF. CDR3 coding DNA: TGTGCCAGCAGCAAAGGGTGCGGGGTAGCGGGACGGAGGACAGATACGCAGTATTTT.

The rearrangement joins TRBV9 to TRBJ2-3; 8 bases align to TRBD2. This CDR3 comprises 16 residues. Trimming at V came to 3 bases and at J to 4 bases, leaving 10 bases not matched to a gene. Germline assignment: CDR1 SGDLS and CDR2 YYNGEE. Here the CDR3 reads CASSAALSGTADTQYF. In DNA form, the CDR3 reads TGTGCCAGCAGCGCAGCGCTTAGCGGGACGGCAGATACGCAGTATTTT.

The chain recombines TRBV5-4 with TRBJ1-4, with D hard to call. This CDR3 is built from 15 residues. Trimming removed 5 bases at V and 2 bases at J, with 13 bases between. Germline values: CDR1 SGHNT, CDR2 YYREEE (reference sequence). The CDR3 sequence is CASSWEGLTNEKLFF. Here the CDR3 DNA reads TGTGCCAGCAGTTGGGAGGGTCTCACTAATGAAAAACTGTTTTTT.

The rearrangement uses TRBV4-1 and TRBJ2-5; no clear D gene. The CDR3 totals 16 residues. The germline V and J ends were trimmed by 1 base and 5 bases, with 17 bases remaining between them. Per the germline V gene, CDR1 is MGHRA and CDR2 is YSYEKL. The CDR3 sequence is CASSQGDRVAHETQYF. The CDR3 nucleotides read TGCGCCAGCAGCCAAGGAGATCGGGTAGCCCACGAGACCCAGTACTTC.

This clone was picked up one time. CDR3 in amino acids: CASSPISRKQGSNYGYTF. CDR3 nucleotides: TGCGCCAGCAGTCCGATAAGTAGAAAGCAGGGAAGTAACTATGGCTACACCTTC. This chain connects TRBV4-1 to TRBJ1-2; TRBD1 is a possible D gene (5 bases). Germline V gene sequence: CDR1 MGHRA, CDR2 YSYEKL. Trimming left V 6 bases short and J 1 base short, with 24 bases between. CDR3 size: 18 residues.